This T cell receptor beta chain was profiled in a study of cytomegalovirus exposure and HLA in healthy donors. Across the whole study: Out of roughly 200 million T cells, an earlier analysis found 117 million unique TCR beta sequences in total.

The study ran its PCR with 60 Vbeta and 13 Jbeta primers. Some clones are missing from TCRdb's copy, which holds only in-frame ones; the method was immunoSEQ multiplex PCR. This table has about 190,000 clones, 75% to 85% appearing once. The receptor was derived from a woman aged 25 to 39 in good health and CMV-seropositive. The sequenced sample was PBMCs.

CDR3 protein: CASSLNPWGANYGYTF. CDR3 DNA: TGTGCCAGCAGTTTAAACCCGTGGGGCGCTAACTATGGCTACACCTTC. The rearrangement links TRBV6-5 to TRBJ1-2, with D maybe TRBD1 (5 bases). Germline V CDR1 and CDR2: MNHEY, SVGAGI. The V end was cut by 4 bases, the J end by 0 bases, with 15 bases between. This CDR3 has 16 residues.